The 6 T cell receptor beta chains below come from one sample, sequenced in a study of CD8 T cells in ankylosing spondylitis. MiXCR was run by TCRdb on the 5' RACE reads, yielding one entry per CDR3 protein. The profile shows a few hundred thousand distinct CDR3 sequences, under 12% of them singletons. The sequenced material came from blood, either unsorted or a sorted T cell fraction (not recorded which). These receptor sequences come from a male donor with ankylosing spondylitis or in good health (not recorded which).

The chain uses TRBV6-5 and TRBJ2-3, with 8 bases matching TRBD2. This CDR3 has 16 amino acids. J lost 2 bases, V lost 4 bases, and 8 bases had no gene match. The germline V gene encodes CDR1 MNHEY and CDR2 SVGAGI. CDR3 nucleotide sequence: TGTGCCAGCAGTTCCTGGCGGGGGGTCCACACAGATACGCAGTATTTT. It specifies CASSSWRGVHTDTQYF.

This clonotype has more than one count but fewer than ten. The chain couples TRBV7-3 to TRBJ2-6; 8 nucleotides align to TRBD1. Germline loops: CDR1 SGHTA, CDR2 FQGTGA. V shed 2 bases and J 0 bases; nucleotides not matched to a gene: 6. This CDR3 contains 18 residues. DNA of the CDR3: TGTGCCAGCAGCTTATCGGGGACAGGATTCTCTGGGGCCAACGTCCTGACTTTC. This codes for CASSLSGTGFSGANVLTF.

This clonotype was counted ten times or more. This chain connects TRBV7-2 to TRBJ2-1, with D tentatively TRBD1 (6 bases). The CDR3 covers 15 residues. Germline loops: CDR1 SGHTA, CDR2 FQGNSA. V was trimmed by 1 base and J by 4 bases, leaving 11 bases between them. For the CDR3, the DNA is TGTGCCAGCAGCTTAGGCCCAGGGGCGTACAATGAGCAGTTCTTC. This gives the protein CASSLGPGAYNEQFF.

This clonotype was recorded at least ten times. CDR3 nucleotide sequence: TGTGCCAGCAGTCCCTCTGGGGCCAACGTCCTGACTTTC. Translation: CASSPSGANVLTF. The rearrangement uses TRBV18 and TRBJ2-6; no firm D call. V lost 8 bases and J 0 bases, leaving 5 bases between the germline ends. Germline loops: CDR1 KGHSH, CDR2 LQKENI. The CDR3 runs to 13 residues.

This clonotype was observed at least ten times. The chain employs TRBV9 and TRBJ1-4; 7 bases line up with TRBD1. J was trimmed by 8 bases and V by 4 bases; bases with no gene match: 11. The CDR3 sequence is 15 residues long. Per the germline V gene, CDR1 is SGDLS and CDR2 is YYNGEE. Written as DNA, the CDR3 is TGTGCCAGCAGCTCGCTGGGGACAGAAGAAGAAAAACTGTTTTTT. Translated, it gives CASSSLGTEEEKLFF.

This clonotype was detected many times. This chain uses TRBV18 with TRBJ2-1; 7 bases fit TRBD2. The trim removed 3 bases at V and 0 bases at J, leaving 5 bases unmatched. Per the germline V gene, CDR1 is KGHSH and CDR2 is LQKENI. The CDR3 totals 16 residues. As DNA, the CDR3 is TGTGCCAGCTCACCCCAACTAGCGAGCTCCTACAATGAGCAGTTCTTC. Encoded protein: CASSPQLASSYNEQFF.